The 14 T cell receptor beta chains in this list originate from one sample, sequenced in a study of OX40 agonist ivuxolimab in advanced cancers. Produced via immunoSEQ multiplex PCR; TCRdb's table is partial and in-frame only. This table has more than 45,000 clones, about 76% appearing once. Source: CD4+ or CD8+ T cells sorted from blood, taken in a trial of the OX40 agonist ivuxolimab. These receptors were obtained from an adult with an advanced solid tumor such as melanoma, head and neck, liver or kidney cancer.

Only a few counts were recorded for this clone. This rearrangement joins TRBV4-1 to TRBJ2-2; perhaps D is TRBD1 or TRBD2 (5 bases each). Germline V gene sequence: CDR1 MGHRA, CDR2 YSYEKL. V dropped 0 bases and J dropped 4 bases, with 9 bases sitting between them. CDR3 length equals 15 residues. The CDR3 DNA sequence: TGCGCCAGCAGCCAAGAATCGGGGACCACCGGGGAGCTGTTTTTT. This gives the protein CASSQESGTTGELFF.

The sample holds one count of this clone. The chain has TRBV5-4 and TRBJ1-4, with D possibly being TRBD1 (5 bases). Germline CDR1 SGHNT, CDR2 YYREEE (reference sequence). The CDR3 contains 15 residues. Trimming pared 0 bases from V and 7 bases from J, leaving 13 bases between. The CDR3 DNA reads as TGTGCCAGCAGCTTGGATGGGGGGATCTTTGAAAAACTGTTTTTT. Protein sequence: CASSLDGGIFEKLFF.

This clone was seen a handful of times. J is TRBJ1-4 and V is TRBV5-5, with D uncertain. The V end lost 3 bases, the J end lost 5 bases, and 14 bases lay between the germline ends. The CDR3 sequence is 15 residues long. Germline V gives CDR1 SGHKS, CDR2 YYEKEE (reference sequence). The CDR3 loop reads CASSSVLGINEKLFF. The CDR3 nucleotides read TGTGCCAGCAGCTCAGTCCTTGGGATCAATGAAAAACTGTTTTTT.

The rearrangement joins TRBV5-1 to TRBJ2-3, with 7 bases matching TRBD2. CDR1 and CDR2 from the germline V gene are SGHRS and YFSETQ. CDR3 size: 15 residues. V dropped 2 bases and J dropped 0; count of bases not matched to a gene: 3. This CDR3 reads CASSFGTISTDTQYF. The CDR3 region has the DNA TGCGCCAGCAGCTTCGGGACTATTAGCACAGATACGCAGTATTTT.

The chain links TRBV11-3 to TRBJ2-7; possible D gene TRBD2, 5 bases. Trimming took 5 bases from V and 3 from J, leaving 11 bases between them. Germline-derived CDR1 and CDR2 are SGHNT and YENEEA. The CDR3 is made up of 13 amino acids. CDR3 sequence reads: CASSPTGSYEQYF. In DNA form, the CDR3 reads TGTGCCAGCAGCCCTACGGGAAGCTACGAGCAGTACTTC.

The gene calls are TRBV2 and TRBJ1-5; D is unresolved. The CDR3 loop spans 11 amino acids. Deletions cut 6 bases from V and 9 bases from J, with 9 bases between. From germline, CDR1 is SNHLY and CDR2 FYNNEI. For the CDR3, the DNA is TGTGCCAGCAGATACTCTGGGCCCCAGCATTTT. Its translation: CASRYSGPQHF.

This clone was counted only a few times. CDR3 region: CASGGGGSYNEQFF. CDR3 coding DNA: TGTGCCAGTGGAGGGGGAGGTTCCTACAATGAGCAGTTCTTC. This chain links TRBV19 with TRBJ2-1; D possibly matches TRBD1 or TRBD2 (6 bases each). Trimming removed 8 bases at V and 1 base at J, with 12 bases between. The CDR3 length is 14 residues. The germline V gene has CDR1 LNHDA and CDR2 SQIVND (reference sequence). The entire variable domain, with the rest obtained from reference TRBV19 and TRBJ2-1, is as follows: DGGITQSPKYLFRKEGQNVTLSCEQNLNHDAMYWYRQDPGQGLRLIYYSQIVNDFQKGDIAEGYSVSREKKESFPLTVTSAQKNPTAFYLCASGGGGSYNEQFFGPGTRLTVL.

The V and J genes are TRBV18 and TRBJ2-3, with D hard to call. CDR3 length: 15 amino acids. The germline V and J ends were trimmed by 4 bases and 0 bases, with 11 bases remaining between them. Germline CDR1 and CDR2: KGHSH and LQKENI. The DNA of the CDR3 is TGTGCCAGCTCACAACTGACAACTAGCACAGATACGCAGTATTTT. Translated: CASSQLTTSTDTQYF.

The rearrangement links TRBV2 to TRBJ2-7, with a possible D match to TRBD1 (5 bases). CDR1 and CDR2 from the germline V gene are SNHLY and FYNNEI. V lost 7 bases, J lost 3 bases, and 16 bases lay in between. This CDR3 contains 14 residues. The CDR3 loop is CASNTPTDSYEQYF. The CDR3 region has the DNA TGTGCCAGCAACACACCGACAGACAGCTACGAGCAGTACTTC.

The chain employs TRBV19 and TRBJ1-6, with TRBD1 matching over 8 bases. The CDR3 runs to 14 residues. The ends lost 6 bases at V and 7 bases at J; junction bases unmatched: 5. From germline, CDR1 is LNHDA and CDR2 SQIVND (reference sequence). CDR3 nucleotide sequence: TGTGCCAGTAGAGGACAGGGAGGAAATTCACCCCTCCACTTT. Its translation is CASRGQGGNSPLHF.

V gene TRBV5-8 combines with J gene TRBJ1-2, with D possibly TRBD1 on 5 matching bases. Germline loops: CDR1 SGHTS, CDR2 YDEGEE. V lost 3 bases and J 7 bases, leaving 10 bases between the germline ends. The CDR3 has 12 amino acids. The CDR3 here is CASSSNRIGYTF. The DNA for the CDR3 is TGTGCCAGCAGCTCGAACAGGATTGGCTACACCTTC.

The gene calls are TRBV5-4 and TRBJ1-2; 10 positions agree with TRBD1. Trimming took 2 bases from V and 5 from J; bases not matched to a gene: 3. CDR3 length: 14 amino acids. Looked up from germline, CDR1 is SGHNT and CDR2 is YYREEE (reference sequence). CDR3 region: CASSFDRGRYGYTF. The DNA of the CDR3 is TGTGCCAGCAGCTTCGACAGGGGGCGATATGGCTACACCTTC. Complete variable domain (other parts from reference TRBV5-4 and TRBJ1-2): ETGVTQSPTHLIKTRGQQVTLRCSSQSGHNTVSWYQQALGQGPQFIFQYYREEENGRGNFPPRFSGLQFPNYSSELNVNALELDDSALYLCASSFDRGRYGYTFGSGTRLTVV.

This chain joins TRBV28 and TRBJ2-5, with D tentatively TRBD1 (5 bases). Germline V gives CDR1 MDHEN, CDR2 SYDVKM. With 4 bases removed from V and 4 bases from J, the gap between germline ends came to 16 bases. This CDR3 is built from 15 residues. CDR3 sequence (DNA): TGTGCCAGCAGTTCACGCATAGGGGATTTAGAGACCCAGTACTTC. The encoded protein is CASSSRIGDLETQYF.

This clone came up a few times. CDR3 protein: CASMGGRGSGNTIYF. CDR3 sequence (DNA): TGTGCCAGTATGGGAGGCAGGGGCTCTGGAAACACCATATATTTT. The V call is TRBV19, the J call TRBJ1-3; TRBD1 is a possible D gene (6 bases). Trimming shortened V by 7 bases and J by 0 bases, and 13 bases separated the two germline ends. Per germline, CDR1 LNHDA and CDR2 SQIVND (reference sequence). This CDR3 region has 15 residues. The complete variable domain, with remaining parts taken from reference TRBV19 and TRBJ1-3, reads DGGITQSPKYLFRKEGQNVTLSCEQNLNHDAMYWYRQDPGQGLRLIYYSQIVNDFQKGDIAEGYSVSREKKESFPLTVTSAQKNPTAFYLCASMGGRGSGNTIYFGEGSWLTVV.